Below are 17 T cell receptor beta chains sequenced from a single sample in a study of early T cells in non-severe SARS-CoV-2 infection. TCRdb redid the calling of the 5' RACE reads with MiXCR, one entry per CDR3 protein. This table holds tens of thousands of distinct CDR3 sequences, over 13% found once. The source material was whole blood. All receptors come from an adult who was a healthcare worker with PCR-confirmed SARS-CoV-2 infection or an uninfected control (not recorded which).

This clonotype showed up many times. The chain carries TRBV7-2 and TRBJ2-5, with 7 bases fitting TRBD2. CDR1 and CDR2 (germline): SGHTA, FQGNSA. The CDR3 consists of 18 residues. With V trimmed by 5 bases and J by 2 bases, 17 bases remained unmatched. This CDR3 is CASSQPLQTGGLQETQYF. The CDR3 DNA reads TGTGCCAGCAGCCAGCCCCTCCAGACCGGGGGACTACAAGAGACCCAGTACTTC.

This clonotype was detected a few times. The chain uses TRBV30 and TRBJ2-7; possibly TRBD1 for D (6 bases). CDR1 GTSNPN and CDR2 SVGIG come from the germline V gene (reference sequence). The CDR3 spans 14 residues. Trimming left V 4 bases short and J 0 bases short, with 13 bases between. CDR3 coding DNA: TGTGCCTGGAAGATCCGGGACACCTCCTACGAGCAGTACTTC. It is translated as CAWKIRDTSYEQYF.

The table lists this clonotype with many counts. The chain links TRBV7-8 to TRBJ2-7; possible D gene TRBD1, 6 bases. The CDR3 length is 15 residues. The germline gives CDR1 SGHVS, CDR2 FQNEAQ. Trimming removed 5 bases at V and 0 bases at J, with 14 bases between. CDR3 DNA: TGTGCCAGCAGCCCCCGGACAGTAAGCTCCTACGAGCAGTACTTC. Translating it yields CASSPRTVSSYEQYF.

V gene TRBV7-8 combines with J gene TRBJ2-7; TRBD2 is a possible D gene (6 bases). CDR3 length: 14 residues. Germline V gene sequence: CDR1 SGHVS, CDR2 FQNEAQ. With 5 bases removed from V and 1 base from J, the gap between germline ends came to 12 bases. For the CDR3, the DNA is TGTGCCAGCAGCCCGCCCGGGGGTTCCTACGAGCAGTACTTC. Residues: CASSPPGGSYEQYF.

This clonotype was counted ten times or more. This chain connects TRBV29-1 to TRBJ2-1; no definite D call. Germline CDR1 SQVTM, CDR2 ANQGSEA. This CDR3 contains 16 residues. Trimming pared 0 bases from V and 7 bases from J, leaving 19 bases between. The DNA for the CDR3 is TGCAGCGTTGAAGATCTAATGACATATCGTAGAAATGAGCAGTTCTTC. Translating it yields CSVEDLMTYRRNEQFF.

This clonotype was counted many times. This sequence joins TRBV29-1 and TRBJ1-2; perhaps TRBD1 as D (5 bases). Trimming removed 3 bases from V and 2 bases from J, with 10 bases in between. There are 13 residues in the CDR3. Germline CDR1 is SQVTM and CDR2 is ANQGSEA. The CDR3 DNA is TGCAGCGTTGATTCGGACACCAACTATGGCTACACCTTC. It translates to CSVDSDTNYGYTF.

The CDR3 reads CASSPQGTGNGNTIYF. CDR3 DNA: TGTGCCAGCAGCCCCCAAGGGACAGGGAACGGAAACACCATATATTTT. V and J are TRBV14 and TRBJ1-3; 9 bases are a match to TRBD1. The CDR3 contains 16 residues. Germline CDR1 reads SGHDN; CDR2 reads FVKESK. After removal of 4 bases from V and 4 bases from J, the junction contained 8 bases not matched to a gene.

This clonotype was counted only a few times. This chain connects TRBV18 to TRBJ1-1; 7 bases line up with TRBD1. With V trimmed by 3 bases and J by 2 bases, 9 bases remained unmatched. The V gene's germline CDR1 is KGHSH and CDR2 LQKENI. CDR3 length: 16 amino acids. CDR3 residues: CASSPPGQRINTEAFF. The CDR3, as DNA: TGTGCCAGCTCACCGCCGGGACAGAGGATCAACACTGAAGCTTTCTTT.

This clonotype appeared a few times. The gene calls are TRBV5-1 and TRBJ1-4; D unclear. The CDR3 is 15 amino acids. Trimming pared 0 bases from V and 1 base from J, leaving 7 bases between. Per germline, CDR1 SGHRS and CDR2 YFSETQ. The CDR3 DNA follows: TGCGCCAGCAGCTTGGGGGCGGGAACTAATGAAAAACTGTTTTTT. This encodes CASSLGAGTNEKLFF.

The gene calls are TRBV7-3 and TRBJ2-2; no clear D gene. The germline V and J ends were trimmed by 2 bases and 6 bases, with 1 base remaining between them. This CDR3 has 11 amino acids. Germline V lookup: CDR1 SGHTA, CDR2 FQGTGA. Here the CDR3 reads CASSLAGELFF. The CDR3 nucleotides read TGTGCCAGCAGCTTAGCCGGGGAGCTGTTTTTT.

The CDR3 reads CSAYDNADEQFF. The CDR3 region has the DNA TGCAGCGCCTACGACAACGCAGATGAGCAGTTCTTC. The V gene is TRBV29-1, the J gene TRBJ2-1; D gene ambiguous. Trimming removed 7 bases from V and 8 bases from J, with 15 bases in between. Germline loops: CDR1 SQVTM, CDR2 ANQGSEA. The CDR3 covers 12 residues.

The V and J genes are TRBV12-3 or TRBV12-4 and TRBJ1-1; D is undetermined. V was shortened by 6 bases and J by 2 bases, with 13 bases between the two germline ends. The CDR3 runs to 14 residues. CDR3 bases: TGTGCCAGCAGCCGAGAAACTTATAACACTGAAGCTTTCTTT. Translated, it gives CASSRETYNTEAFF.

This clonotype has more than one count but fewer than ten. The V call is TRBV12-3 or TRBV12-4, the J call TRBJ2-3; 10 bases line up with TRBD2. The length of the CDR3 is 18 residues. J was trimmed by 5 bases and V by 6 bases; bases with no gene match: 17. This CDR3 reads CASSSTGLKREGRDTQYF. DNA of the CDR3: TGTGCCAGCAGCTCGACAGGGTTGAAGCGGGAGGGGAGAGATACGCAGTATTTT.

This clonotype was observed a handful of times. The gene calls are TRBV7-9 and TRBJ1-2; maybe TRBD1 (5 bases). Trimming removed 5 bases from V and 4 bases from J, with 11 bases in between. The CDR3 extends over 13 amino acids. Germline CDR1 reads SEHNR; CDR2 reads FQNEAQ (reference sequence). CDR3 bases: TGTGCCAGCAGCGCACAGACAGCCTATGGCTACACCTTC. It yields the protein CASSAQTAYGYTF.

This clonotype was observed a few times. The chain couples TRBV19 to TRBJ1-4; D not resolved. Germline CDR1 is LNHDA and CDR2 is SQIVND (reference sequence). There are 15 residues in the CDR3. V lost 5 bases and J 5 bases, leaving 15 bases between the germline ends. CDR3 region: CASSFRDFSNEKLFF. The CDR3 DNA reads TGTGCCAGTAGTTTCCGGGATTTTTCCAATGAAAAACTGTTTTTT. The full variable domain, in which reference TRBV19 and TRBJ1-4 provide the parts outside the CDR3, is DGGITQSPKYLFRKEGQNVTLSCEQNLNHDAMYWYRQDPGQGLRLIYYSQIVNDFQKGDIAEGYSVSREKKESFPLTVTSAQKNPTAFYLCASSFRDFSNEKLFFGSGTQLSVL.

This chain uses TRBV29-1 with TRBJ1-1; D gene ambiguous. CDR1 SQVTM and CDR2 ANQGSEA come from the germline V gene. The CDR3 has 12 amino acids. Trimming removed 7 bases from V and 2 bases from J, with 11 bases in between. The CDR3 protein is CSAKRENTEAFF. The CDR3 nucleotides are TGCAGCGCCAAACGGGAAAACACTGAAGCTTTCTTT.

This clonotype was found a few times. The CDR3 region is CATSSSGGQGAHEQFF. CDR3 nucleotide sequence: TGTGCCACCAGCAGTTCAGGGGGACAGGGGGCCCATGAGCAGTTCTTC. V gene TRBV15 combines with J gene TRBJ2-1; 12 positions match TRBD1. The trim removed 3 bases at V and 8 bases at J, leaving 8 bases unmatched. CDR1 and CDR2 (germline): LNHNV, YYDKDF (reference sequence). This CDR3 contains 16 residues.